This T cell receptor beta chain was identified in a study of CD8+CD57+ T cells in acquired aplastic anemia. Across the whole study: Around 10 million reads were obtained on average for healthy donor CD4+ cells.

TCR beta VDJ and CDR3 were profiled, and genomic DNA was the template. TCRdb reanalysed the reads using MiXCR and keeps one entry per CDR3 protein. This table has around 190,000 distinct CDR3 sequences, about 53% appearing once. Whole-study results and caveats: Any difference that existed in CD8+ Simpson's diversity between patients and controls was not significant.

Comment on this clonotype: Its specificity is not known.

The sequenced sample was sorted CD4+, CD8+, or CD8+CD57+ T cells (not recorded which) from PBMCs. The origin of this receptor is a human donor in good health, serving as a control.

This CDR3 reads CASSPFSSGNTIYF. CDR3 DNA sequence: TGTGCCAGCAGCCCCTTTTCTAGTGGGAACACCATATATTTT. The chain uses TRBV7-2 and TRBJ1-3; no firm D call. CDR1 is SGHTA, CDR2 FQGNSA, per germline. The ends were cut back, 5 bases at V and 7 bases at J, with 15 bases in the middle. The CDR3 is 14 amino acids.